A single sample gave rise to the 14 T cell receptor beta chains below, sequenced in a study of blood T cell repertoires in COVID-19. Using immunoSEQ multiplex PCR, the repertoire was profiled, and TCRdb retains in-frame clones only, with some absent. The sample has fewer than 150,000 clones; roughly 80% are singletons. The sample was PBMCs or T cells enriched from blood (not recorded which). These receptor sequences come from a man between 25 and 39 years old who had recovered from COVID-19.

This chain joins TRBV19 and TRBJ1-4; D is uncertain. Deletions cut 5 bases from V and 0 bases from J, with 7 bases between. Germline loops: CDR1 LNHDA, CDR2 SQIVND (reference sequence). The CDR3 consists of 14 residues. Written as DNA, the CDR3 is TGTGCCAGTAGTTTGACATCAACTAATGAAAAACTGTTTTTT. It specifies CASSLTSTNEKLFF.

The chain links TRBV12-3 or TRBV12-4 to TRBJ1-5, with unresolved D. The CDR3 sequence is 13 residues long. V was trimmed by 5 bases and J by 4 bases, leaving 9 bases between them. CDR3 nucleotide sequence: TGTGCCAGCAGTACTGCGAATAATCAGCCCCAGCATTTT. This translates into CASSTANNQPQHF.

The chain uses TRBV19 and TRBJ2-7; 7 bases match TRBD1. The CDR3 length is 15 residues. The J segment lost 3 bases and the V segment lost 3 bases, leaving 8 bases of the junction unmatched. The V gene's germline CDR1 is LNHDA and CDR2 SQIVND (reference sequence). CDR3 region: CASSISRQGDYEQYF. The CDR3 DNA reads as TGTGCCAGTAGTATTTCGAGACAGGGTGACTACGAGCAGTACTTC.

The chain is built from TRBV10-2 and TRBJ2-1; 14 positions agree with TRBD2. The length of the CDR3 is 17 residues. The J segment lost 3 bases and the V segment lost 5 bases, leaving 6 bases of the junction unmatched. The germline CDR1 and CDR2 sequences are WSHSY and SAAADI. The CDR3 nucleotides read TGCGCCAGCAGTAAGGGACTAGCGGGAGTTGGCTACAATGAGCAGTTCTTC. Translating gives CASSKGLAGVGYNEQFF.

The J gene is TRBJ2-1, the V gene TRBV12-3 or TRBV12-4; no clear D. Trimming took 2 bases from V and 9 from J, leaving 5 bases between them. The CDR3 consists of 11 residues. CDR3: CASSLRSEQFF. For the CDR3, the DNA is TGTGCCAGCAGTTTAAGGAGTGAGCAGTTCTTC.

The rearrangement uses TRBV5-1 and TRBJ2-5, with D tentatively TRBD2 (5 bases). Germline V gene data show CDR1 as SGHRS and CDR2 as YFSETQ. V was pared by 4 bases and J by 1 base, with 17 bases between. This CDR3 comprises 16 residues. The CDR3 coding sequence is TGCGCCAGCAGCCCCCAGTCCAGCGGCAGCCAAGAGACCCAGTACTTC. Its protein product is CASSPQSSGSQETQYF.

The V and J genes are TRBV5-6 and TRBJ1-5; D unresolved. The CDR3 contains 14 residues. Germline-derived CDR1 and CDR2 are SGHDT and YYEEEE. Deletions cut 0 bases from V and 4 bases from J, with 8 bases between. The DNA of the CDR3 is TGTGCCAGCAGCTTGGCGGTCGGGAATCAGCCCCAGCATTTT. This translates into CASSLAVGNQPQHF.

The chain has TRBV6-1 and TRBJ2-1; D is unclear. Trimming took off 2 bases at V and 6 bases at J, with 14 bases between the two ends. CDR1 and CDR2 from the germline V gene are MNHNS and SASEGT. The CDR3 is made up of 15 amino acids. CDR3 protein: CASSEHYPPLNEQFF. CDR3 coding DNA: TGTGCCAGCAGTGAACACTATCCACCCCTCAATGAGCAGTTCTTC.

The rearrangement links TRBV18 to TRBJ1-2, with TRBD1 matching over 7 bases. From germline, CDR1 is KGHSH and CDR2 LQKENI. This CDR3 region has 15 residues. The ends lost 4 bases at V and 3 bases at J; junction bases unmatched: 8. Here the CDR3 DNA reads TGTGCCAGCTCACTTCGGACAGGACCAGACTATGGCTACACCTTC. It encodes CASSLRTGPDYGYTF.

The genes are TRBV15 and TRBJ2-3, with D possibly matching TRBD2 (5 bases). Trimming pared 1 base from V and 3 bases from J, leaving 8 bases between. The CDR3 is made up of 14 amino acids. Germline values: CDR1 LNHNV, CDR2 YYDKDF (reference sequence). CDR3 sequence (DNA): TGTGCCACCAGCAGAGGGGAGAGTACAGATACGCAGTATTTT. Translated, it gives CATSRGESTDTQYF.

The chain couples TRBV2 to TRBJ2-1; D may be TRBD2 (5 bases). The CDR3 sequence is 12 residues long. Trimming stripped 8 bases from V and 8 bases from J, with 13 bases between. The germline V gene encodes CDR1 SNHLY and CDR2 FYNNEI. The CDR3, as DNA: TGTGCCAGCCGGGGTACTAGGGATGAGCAGTTCTTC. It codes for CASRGTRDEQFF.

The CDR3 reads CSASGRLNEQFF. CDR3 in DNA: TGCAGTGCTAGTGGCAGGCTCAATGAGCAGTTCTTC. J is TRBJ2-1 and V is TRBV20-1; D unclear. CDR3 length: 12 residues. Germline V gene sequence: CDR1 DFQATT, CDR2 SNEGSKA (reference sequence). The germline V and J ends were trimmed by 3 bases and 6 bases, with 9 bases remaining between them.

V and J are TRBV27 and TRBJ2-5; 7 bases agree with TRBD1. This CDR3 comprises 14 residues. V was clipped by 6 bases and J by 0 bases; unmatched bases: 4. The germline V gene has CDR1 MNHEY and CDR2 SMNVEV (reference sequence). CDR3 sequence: CASRVDRDQETQYF. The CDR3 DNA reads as TGTGCCAGCAGGGTTGACAGGGACCAAGAGACCCAGTACTTC.

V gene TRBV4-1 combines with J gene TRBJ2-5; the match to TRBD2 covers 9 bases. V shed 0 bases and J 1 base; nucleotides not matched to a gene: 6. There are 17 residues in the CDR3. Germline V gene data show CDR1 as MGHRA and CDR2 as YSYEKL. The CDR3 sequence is CASSQDGGLAGQETQYF. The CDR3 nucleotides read TGCGCCAGCAGCCAAGACGGGGGACTAGCAGGCCAAGAGACCCAGTACTTC.